The 10 T cell receptor beta chains presented below share a single source sample, sequenced in a study of T cell responses to AZD1222 COVID-19 vaccine. Profiled with immunoSEQ multiplex PCR; TCRdb holds only in-frame clones, not every one. There are about 60,000 clones in the sample; 60% to 85% occur only once, and less than 4.5% lies in the top ten. The material was peripheral blood, obtained 28 days after the second AZD1222 dose. The origin of the receptors is an adult who received the AZD1222 COVID-19 vaccine.

The rearrangement links TRBV5-1 to TRBJ1-1; D gene ambiguous. The CDR3 covers 13 residues. Germline CDR1 reads SGHRS; CDR2 reads YFSETQ. Deletions cut 0 bases from V and 0 bases from J, with 3 bases between. This chain's CDR3 is CASSLEVNTEAFF. CDR3 DNA: TGCGCCAGCAGCTTGGAGGTGAACACTGAAGCTTTCTTT. Complete variable domain (other parts from reference TRBV5-1 and TRBJ1-1): KAGVTQTPRYLIKTRGQQVTLSCSPISGHRSVSWYQQTPGQGLQFLFEYFSETQRNKGNFPGRFSGRQFSNSRSEMNVSTLELGDSALYLCASSLEVNTEAFFGQGTRLTVV.

V and J are TRBV6-1 and TRBJ2-7; 7 bases are shared with TRBD2. Looked up from germline, CDR1 is MNHNS and CDR2 is SASEGT. This CDR3 contains 13 residues. The V gene end was trimmed by 2 bases and the J gene end by 5 bases; junction bases not matched to a gene: 3. CDR3 loop: CASSEREEHEQYF. The CDR3 DNA reads TGTGCCAGCAGTGAACGGGAGGAGCACGAGCAGTACTTC.

This rearrangement joins TRBV28 to TRBJ1-1; tentative D call: TRBD1 (6 bases). The CDR3 is made up of 14 amino acids. The V end lost 5 bases, the J end lost 6 bases, and 16 bases lay between the germline ends. CDR1 is MDHEN, CDR2 SYDVKM, per germline. In DNA, the CDR3 is TGTGCCAGCAGTCCTACAACAGGGTTCTCTGAAGCTTTCTTT. Amino acids: CASSPTTGFSEAFF.

The CDR3 spells CASSLRTGVAKVIQYF. In nucleotides, the CDR3 is TGTGCCAGCAGCCTGAGGACAGGGGTGGCTAAGGTCATTCAGTACTTC. The rearrangement joins TRBV5-6 to TRBJ2-4; 9 nucleotides line up with TRBD1. The ends lost 4 bases at V and 9 bases at J; junction bases unmatched: 14. Germline V lookup: CDR1 SGHDT, CDR2 YYEEEE. CDR3 length: 16 amino acids.

This clone occurred once. This chain joins TRBV6-1 and TRBJ2-5, with 8 bases that match TRBD1. The CDR3 loop spans 13 amino acids. V was pared by 2 bases and J by 5 bases, with 1 base of the junction left unmatched. The V gene's germline CDR1 is MNHNS and CDR2 SASEGT. The CDR3 DNA follows: TGTGCCAGCAGTGAAAACAGGGGGGAGACCCAGTACTTC. As protein: CASSENRGETQYF.

The chain couples TRBV11-3 to TRBJ2-4; TRBD1 matches at 9 bases. The trim removed 0 bases at V and 1 base at J, leaving 1 base unmatched. Germline V CDR1 and CDR2: SGHNT, YENEEA. The CDR3 is 16 residues long. CDR3 coding DNA: TGTGCCAGCAGCTTAGAACAGGGGGCGGCCAAAAACATTCAGTACTTC. Amino acid sequence: CASSLEQGAAKNIQYF.

This clone occurred once. The chain recombines TRBV7-8 with TRBJ2-6; a possible D gene is TRBD1 (6 bases). CDR1 and CDR2 from the germline V gene are SGHVS and FQNEAQ. The CDR3 runs to 17 residues. V lost 2 bases and J 4 bases, leaving 15 bases between the germline ends. The CDR3 reads CASSLTPTGSGANVLTF. CDR3 coding DNA: TGTGCCAGCAGCTTAACCCCCACAGGGTCCGGGGCCAACGTCCTGACTTTC.

This clone was seen a few times. This rearrangement joins TRBV29-1 to TRBJ2-7, with 11 bases matching TRBD2. The length of the CDR3 is 13 residues. V shed 6 bases and J 3 bases; nucleotides not matched to a gene: 4. Germline values: CDR1 SQVTM, CDR2 ANQGSEA. For the CDR3, the DNA is TGCAGCGTCCCGGGACTAGCGGACTACGAGCAGTACTTC. This codes for CSVPGLADYEQYF.

V usage is TRBV4-3 and J usage is TRBJ2-6, with D unclear. V was cut by 4 bases and J by 0 bases, with 4 bases left in between. CDR1 is LGHNA and CDR2 is YSLEER in the germline V gene. The CDR3 is 14 amino acids. CDR3 nucleotides: TGCGCCAGCAGCCTCTCCTCTGGGGCCAACGTCCTGACTTTC. The encoded protein is CASSLSSGANVLTF.

The V gene is TRBV10-3, the J gene TRBJ1-6; weak D call: TRBD1 (5 bases). The CDR3 has 13 amino acids. Germline CDR1 ENHRY, CDR2 SYGVKD. Trimming took 11 bases from V and 5 from J, leaving 13 bases between them. CDR3 loop: CAARTGDNSPLHF. The CDR3 nucleotides read TGTGCCGCCCGAACAGGAGATAATTCACCCCTCCACTTT.